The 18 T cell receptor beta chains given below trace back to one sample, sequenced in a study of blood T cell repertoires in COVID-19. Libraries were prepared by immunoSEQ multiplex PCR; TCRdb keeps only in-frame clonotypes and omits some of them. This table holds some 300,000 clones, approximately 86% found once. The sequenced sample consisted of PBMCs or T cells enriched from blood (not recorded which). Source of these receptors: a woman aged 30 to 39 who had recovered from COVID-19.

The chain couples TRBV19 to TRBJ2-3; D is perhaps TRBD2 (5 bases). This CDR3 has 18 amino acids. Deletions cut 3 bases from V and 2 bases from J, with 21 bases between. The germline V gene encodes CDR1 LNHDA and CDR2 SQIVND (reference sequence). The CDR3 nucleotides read TGTGCCAGTAGTATGATCGTCAGGACTCGAATTAACACAGATACGCAGTATTTT. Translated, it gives CASSMIVRTRINTDTQYF.

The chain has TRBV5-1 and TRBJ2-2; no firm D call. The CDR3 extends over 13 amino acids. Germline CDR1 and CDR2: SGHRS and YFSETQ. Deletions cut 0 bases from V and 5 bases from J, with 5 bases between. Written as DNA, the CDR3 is TGCGCCAGCAGCTTGGTCCTGACCGGGGAGCTGTTTTTT. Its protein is CASSLVLTGELFF. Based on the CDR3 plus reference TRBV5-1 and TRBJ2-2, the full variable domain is KAGVTQTPRYLIKTRGQQVTLSCSPISGHRSVSWYQQTPGQGLQFLFEYFSETQRNKGNFPGRFSGRQFSNSRSEMNVSTLELGDSALYLCASSLVLTGELFFGEGSRLTVL.

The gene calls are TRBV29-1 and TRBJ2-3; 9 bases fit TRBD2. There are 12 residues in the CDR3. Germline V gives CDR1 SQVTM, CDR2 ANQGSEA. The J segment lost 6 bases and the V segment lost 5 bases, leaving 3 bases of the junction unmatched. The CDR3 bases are TGCAGCGTTCTAGCGGGGCTTGATACGCAGTATTTT. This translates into CSVLAGLDTQYF.

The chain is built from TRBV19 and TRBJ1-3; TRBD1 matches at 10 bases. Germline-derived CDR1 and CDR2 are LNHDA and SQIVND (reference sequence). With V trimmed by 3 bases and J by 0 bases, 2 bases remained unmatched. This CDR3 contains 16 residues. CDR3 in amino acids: CASSMGQGFSGNTIYF. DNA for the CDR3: TGTGCCAGTAGTATGGGACAGGGGTTCTCTGGAAACACCATATATTTT. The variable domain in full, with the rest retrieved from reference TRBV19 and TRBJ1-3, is DGGITQSPKYLFRKEGQNVTLSCEQNLNHDAMYWYRQDPGQGLRLIYYSQIVNDFQKGDIAEGYSVSREKKESFPLTVTSAQKNPTAFYLCASSMGQGFSGNTIYFGEGSWLTVV.

Here the CDR3 DNA reads TGTGCCAGCAGTCCCGAAGGGGGGGCGCAAGGCTACACCTTC. Protein sequence: CASSPEGGAQGYTF. The genes are TRBV7-2 and TRBJ1-2; possible D gene TRBD1, 6 bases. Trimming stripped 6 bases from V and 8 bases from J, with 19 bases between. Germline V gene lookup returns CDR1 SGHTA and CDR2 FQGNSA. This CDR3 is built from 14 residues.

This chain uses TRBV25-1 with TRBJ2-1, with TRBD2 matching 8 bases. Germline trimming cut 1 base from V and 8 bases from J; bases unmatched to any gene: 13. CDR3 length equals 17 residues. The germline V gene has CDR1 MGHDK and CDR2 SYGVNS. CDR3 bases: TGTGCCAGCAGTGAATCACACGTAGCGGGATTATCCCATGAGCAGTTCTTC. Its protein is CASSESHVAGLSHEQFF.

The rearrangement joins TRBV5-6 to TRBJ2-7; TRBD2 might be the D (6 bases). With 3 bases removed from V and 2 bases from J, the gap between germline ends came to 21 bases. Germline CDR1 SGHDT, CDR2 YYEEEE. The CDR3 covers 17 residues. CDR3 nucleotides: TGTGCCAGCAGCTCACACCGAATCTCGGGGGAGGCCTACGAGCAGTACTTC. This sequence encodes CASSSHRISGEAYEQYF.

CDR3 region: CASSSGQGFTNTGELFF. The CDR3 coding sequence is TGTGCCAGCAGCTCCGGACAGGGGTTTACGAACACCGGGGAGCTGTTTTTT. This chain connects TRBV5-4 to TRBJ2-2; 9 nucleotides align to TRBD1. The CDR3 contains 17 residues. Germline CDR1 SGHNT, CDR2 YYREEE (reference sequence). V was pared by 3 bases and J by 0 bases, with 6 bases of the junction left unmatched.

The CDR3 coding sequence is TGTGCCAGTAGTCCACAGAAGGACAGGGGGTGGTACGAGCAGTACTTC. It is translated as CASSPQKDRGWYEQYF. The chain is built from TRBV19 and TRBJ2-7, with 10 bases matching TRBD1. The CDR3 runs to 16 residues. Trimming removed 5 bases from V and 4 bases from J; junction bases left unmatched: 11. Germline CDR1 and CDR2: LNHDA and SQIVND (reference sequence).

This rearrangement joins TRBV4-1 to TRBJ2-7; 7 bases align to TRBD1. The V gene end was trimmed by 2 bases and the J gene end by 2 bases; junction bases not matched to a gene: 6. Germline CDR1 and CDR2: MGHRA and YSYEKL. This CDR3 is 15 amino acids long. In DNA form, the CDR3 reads TGCGCCAGCAGCCAAACACAGGGGTCTACCTACGAGCAGTACTTC. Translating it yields CASSQTQGSTYEQYF.

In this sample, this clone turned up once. The CDR3 is CASRAKRDPYNEQFF. The CDR3 nucleotides are TGTGCCAGCAGAGCAAAGCGGGACCCCTACAATGAGCAGTTCTTC. The V call is TRBV3-1 (or the pseudogene TRBV3-2), the J call TRBJ2-1; 7 bases match TRBD2. This CDR3 spans 15 amino acids. V lost 6 bases to trimming and J lost 2 bases; unmatched junction nucleotides: 7. Germline-derived CDR1 and CDR2 are LGHDT and YNNKEL (reference sequence).

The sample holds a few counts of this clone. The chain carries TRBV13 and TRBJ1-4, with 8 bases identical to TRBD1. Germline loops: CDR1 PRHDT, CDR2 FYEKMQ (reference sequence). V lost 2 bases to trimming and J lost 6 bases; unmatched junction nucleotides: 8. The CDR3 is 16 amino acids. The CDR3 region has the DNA TGTGCCAGCAGCTTAAGTGGCAGGGGGCGGTATGAAAAACTGTTTTTT. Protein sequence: CASSLSGRGRYEKLFF.

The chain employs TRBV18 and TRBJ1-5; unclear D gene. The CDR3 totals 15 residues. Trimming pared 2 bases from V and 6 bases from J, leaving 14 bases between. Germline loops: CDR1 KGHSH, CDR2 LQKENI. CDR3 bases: TGTGCCAGCTCACCAAGGGCGGCGGGCAGTCAGCCCCAGCATTTT. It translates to CASSPRAAGSQPQHF.

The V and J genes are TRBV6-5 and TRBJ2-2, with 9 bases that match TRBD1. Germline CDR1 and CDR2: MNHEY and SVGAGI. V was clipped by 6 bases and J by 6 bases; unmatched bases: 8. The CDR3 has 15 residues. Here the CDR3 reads CASRVPGQGAGELFF. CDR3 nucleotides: TGTGCCAGCAGGGTACCGGGACAGGGAGCCGGGGAGCTGTTTTTT.

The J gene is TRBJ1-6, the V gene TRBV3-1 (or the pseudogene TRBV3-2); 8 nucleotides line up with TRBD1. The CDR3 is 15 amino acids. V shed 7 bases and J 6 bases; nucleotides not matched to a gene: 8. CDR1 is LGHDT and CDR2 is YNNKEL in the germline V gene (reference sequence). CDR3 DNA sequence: TGTGCCAGCACCTTGACAGGGGCCGGTAATTCACCCCTCCACTTT. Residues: CASTLTGAGNSPLHF.

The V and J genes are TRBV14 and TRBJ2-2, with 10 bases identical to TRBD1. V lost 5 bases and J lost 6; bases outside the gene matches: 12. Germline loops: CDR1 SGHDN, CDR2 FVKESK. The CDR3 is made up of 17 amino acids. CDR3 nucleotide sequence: TGTGCCAGCAGCTTCTTGGGGGGACAGGGGTCGGCCGGGGAGCTGTTTTTT. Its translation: CASSFLGGQGSAGELFF.

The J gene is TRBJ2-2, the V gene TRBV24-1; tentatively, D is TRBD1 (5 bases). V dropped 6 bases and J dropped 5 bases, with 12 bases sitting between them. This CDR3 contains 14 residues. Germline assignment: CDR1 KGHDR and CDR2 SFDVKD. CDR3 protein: CATSSPGSTGELFF. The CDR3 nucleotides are TGTGCCACCAGTTCGCCAGGGTCGACCGGGGAGCTGTTTTTT.

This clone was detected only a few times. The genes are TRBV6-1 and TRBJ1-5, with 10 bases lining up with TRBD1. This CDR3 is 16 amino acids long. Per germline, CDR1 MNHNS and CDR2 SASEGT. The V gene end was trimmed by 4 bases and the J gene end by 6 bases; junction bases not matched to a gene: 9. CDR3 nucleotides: TGTGCCAGCAGTGGCCAGACAGGGGGCGCCGGTCAGCCCCAGCATTTT. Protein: CASSGQTGGAGQPQHF.